This T cell receptor beta chain was obtained from a study of T cells in Graves' hyperthyroidism and ophthalmopathy (dated by TCRdb to the late 2010s). Regarding the complete study: Peripheral blood was sampled at the time of initial diagnosis, prior to any treatment. Once sampling was done, hyperthyroidism patients were given methimazole at a starting dose of 30 mg daily, whereas ophthalmopathy patients were given high-dose intravenous methylprednisolone. The 100 discovery patients were divided at random into training and test sets in a 7:3 ratio. The paper reports TCR Vbeta CDR3 sequencing of some 140 peripheral blood samples: around 41 ophthalmopathy, 70 to 85 hyperthyroidism and 17 progressor patients. Thyroid tissue and blood T-cell repertoires from six Graves' hyperthyroidism patients were also compared in the study. Prospective prediction of ophthalmopathy was tested in an independent validation cohort consisting of about 20 hyperthyroidism patients and approximately 16 patients who later progressed to ophthalmopathy. To identify distinguishing TCR V-J signatures, a discovery cohort of 95 to 100 patients was used, comprising 43 with Graves' ophthalmopathy and 57 with stable Graves' hyperthyroidism. Study-wide findings and limitations: A 13 V-J signature model separated ophthalmopathy from stable hyperthyroidism, with 87.88% sensitivity and 81.08% specificity in cross-validation and 80%/75% in testing. Most expanded thyroid clonotypes (frequency above 0.001) were also found in blood, which suggests that blood repertoires may mirror thyroid immune responses. No statistical method was used to fix the sample size in advance, and group allocation was not hidden from the investigators. In validation, the model predicted progression to ophthalmopathy a median of about 6.5 months before onset, with about 67% sensitivity and almost 75% specificity.

V is pared back by 0 bases and J by 1 base, with 12 bases lying between the germline termini. The cysteine opens and the phenylalanine closes a CDR3 of 17 amino acids. Only the CDR3 portion is preserved as DNA: 51 bases, with reading frame beginning at the first base. CDR1 and CDR2 are read off the germline V gene (reference sequence) as WNHNN and SYGVQD. There are a few counts of this clonotype. It lacks a known antigen. No base quality information exists; no much larger clone differs at one position. Amplification of TCR beta CDR3 regions was carried out from RNA transcripts. A first-round RT-PCR of the TCR CDR3 used the HTBI primer set with the Qiagen OneStep RT-PCR kit. Libraries were constructed in a second round of multiplex PCR, after which size selection and purification were performed. The libraries were sequenced on an Illumina HiSeq2000 using paired-end 100 bp reads. Under the source paper's analysis protocol: SOAPnuke was used to process the raw data, removing reads that contained adapters or uncalled bases, had a mean Phred below 15, or lacked an exact match to the constant primer or identifier. COPE v1.2.5 was used to merge high-quality paired reads, and clonotypes were defined as unique nucleotide sequences. MiTCR v1.1 was used to align the clonotypes against IMGT TRBV, TRBD and TRBJ reference segments. Analysis was restricted to V-J combinations with a frequency above 0.0001, which covered roughly 99% of repertoires. The TCS score was defined as the ratio of F50 (clonal expansion) to E x V (chaos), calculated using BLOSUM62-based TCRdist between CDR3 peptides within each V-J. Welch's t-statistics and random forest reduced approximately 520 V-J features to 10 to 15, which were used in a naive Bayes classifier (R e1071). The public reads were reanalyzed by TCRdb: fastp trimming at Q25, MiXCR alignment, in-frame beta chains only. Entries that share a CDR3 protein sequence are merged under the most common genes and DNA. The authors' filters were not applied to this entry. A total of 200,000 to 300,000 distinct CDR3 sequences appear in this sample, roughly 17% of them only once. The top ten constitute about 29% of the sample.

Ophthalmopathy patients had moderately to severely active disease, with a Clinical Activity Score of 3 or more, a NOSPECS grade of 4 or more, and a disease duration of less than 3 months. Patients with uncontrolled infections, other autoimmune diseases, pregnancy or lactation were excluded. Diagnoses were based on clinical symptoms, serum thyroxine and TRAb, thyroid ultrasound and orbital computed tomography. Ficoll-Paque density gradient centrifugation was used to isolate PBMCs from about 9 ml of fresh peripheral blood. Total RNA was extracted using Trizol reagent, and RNA quality was assessed on an Agilent 2100 Bioanalyzer.

The chain is encoded by TRBV10-1 joined to TRBJ2-2; a weak D assignment points to TRBD1 (6 bases agree). This TCR was recovered from a woman aged 18 to 35 with Graves' ophthalmopathy. The sample consisted of blood. The CDR3 amino acid sequence is: CASSESTGQRNTGELFF. The DNA is as follows: TGCGCCAGCAGTGAGTCGACAGGACAGAGGAACACCGGGGAGCTGTTTTTT.